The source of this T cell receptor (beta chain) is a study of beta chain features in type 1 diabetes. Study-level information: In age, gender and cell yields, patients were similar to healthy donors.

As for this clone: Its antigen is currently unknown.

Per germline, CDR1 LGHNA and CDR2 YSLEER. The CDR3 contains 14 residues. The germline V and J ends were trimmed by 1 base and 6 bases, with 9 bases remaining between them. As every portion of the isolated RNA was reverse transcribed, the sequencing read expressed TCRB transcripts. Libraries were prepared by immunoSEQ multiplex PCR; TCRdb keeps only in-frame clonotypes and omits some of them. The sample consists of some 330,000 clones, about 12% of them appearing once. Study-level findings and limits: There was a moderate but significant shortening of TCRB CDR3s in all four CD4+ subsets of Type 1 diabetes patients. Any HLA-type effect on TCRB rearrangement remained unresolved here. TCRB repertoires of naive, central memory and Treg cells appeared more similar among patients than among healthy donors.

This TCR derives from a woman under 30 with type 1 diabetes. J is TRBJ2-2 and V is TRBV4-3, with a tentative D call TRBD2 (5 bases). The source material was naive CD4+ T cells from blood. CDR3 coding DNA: TGCGCCAGCAGCCAAGTCGAGGGTCCCGGGGAGCTGTTTTTT. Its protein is CASSQVEGPGELFF.